The sequence of this TCR beta chain was determined in a study of cytomegalovirus exposure and HLA in healthy donors. Nominally healthy donors provided the samples, though records likely missed some immune exposures. PCR employed 60 Vbeta and 13 Jbeta primers. Measured with immunoSEQ multiplex PCR; TCRdb has only the in-frame clones, and not every one. The sample has some 130,000 clones; 60% to 75% are singletons. Notes on this clone: Its antigen remains unidentified.

Study results and limitations: There was a cluster of highly shared sequence variants that was likely a sequencing artifact. When analyzed later, a missense DCLRE1C variant was found to be linked to TCR beta V- and J-gene trimming. TCR beta chains numbering about 160 were designated cytomegalovirus-associated.

CDR3 length: 13 amino acids. Between the trimmed V and J ends, which lost 2 bases and 4 bases, there was a span of 11 bases. CDR1 is SQVTM, CDR2 ANQGSEA, per germline. The sample consisted of PBMCs. The chain couples TRBV29-1 to TRBJ2-5; D uncertain. This TCR was recovered from a human donor in good health. The CDR3 loop is CSVELAVRETQYF. CDR3 sequence (DNA): TGCAGCGTTGAACTGGCAGTCCGAGAGACCCAGTACTTC.